This TCR beta chain was identified in a study of cytomegalovirus exposure and HLA in healthy donors. Primers: 60 Vbeta forward and 13 Jbeta reverse. Using immunoSEQ multiplex PCR, the repertoire was profiled, and TCRdb retains in-frame clones only, with some absent. The sample records about 120,000 clones, approximately 81% being singletons. Germline V CDR1 and CDR2: SNHLY, FYNNEI. Trimming removed 0 bases at V and 5 bases at J, with 7 bases between. This CDR3 is 14 amino acids long. The V gene is TRBV2, the J gene TRBJ2-2; perhaps TRBD2 as D (5 bases). The sample taken for sequencing was PBMCs. The TCR was taken from a woman under 40 in good health and CMV-seronegative. CDR3 residues: CASSEARVTGELFF. In nucleotides, the CDR3 is TGTGCCAGCAGTGAAGCGCGGGTAACCGGGGAGCTGTTTTTT.